This T cell receptor beta chain was found in a study of OX40 agonist ivuxolimab in advanced cancers. General study points: In CD8+ T cells, expanded clones were on average more numerous than in CD4+.

With respect to this clone: The antigen is unknown.

The CDR3 sequence is 13 residues long. Germline V CDR1 and CDR2: MNHEY, SVGAGI. V lost 6 bases and J lost 4, with 12 bases in between. Assay used: immunoSEQ multiplex PCR; TCRdb lists only in-frame clones, some missing. The sample yields under 150,000 clones, 93% seen once. The genes are TRBV6-5 and TRBJ2-5; weak D call: TRBD2 (5 bases). The clonotype originates from an adult with an advanced solid tumor such as melanoma, head and neck, liver or kidney cancer. The sequenced sample was CD4+ or CD8+ T cells sorted from blood, obtained in a trial of the OX40 agonist ivuxolimab. CDR3 in amino acids: CASSPGSRETQYF. The CDR3 DNA reads as TGTGCCAGCAGCCCGGGGAGTCGAGAGACCCAGTACTTC.